The 10 T cell receptor beta chains below all came from one sample that was sequenced in a study of T-cell reconstitution after alpha-beta-depleted transplantation in children. Preparing the TCRbeta library involved the use of unique molecular identifiers. From the PCR reads, TCRdb called clonotypes with MiXCR, one entry per CDR3 protein. This repertoire shows 250,000 to 300,000 distinct CDR3 sequences, 10% found once; its top ten account for around 7.6%. The material sequenced was PBMCs, taken before TCRalphabeta/CD19-depleted stem cell transplant. The receptors derive from a boy under two years old with acute myeloid leukemia, due to receive a stem cell transplant.

This clonotype has only a few counts. The CDR3 DNA sequence: TGTGCCAGCAGTTTTAGCACAAATTTGGACAGCACCGGGGAGCTGTTTTTT. Its protein product is CASSFSTNLDSTGELFF. This chain connects TRBV7-9 to TRBJ2-2, with a weak D call TRBD1 (6 bases). V gave up 6 bases and J gave up 4 bases, with 21 bases separating them. The CDR3 consists of 17 residues. The germline gives CDR1 SEHNR, CDR2 FQNEAQ (reference sequence).

This clonotype was picked up many times. In nucleotides, the CDR3 is TGTGCCAGCAGCTTAGATCCCGACAGCCATCAGCCCCAGCATTTT. Residues: CASSLDPDSHQPQHF. The rearrangement uses TRBV11-2 and TRBJ1-5; tentative D call: TRBD1 (5 bases). The V gene lost 0 bases and the J gene lost 5 bases, with 11 bases spanning the gap. CDR1 and CDR2 (germline): SGHAT, FQNNGV. The CDR3 sequence is 15 residues long.

This clonotype was observed a handful of times. The V call is TRBV4-2, the J call TRBJ1-2; D call uncertain. Germline lookup yields CDR1 LGHNA and CDR2 YNFKEQ. V lost 4 bases to trimming and J lost 8 bases, with 17 bases between them. The CDR3 runs 14 residues. CDR3 sequence (DNA): TGTGCCAGCAGCCCCGGGCTCCTATGTTCGGGCTACACCTTC. Its protein is CASSPGLLCSGYTF.

This clonotype was counted many times. J is TRBJ2-5 and V is TRBV7-2, with D unclear. The CDR3 totals 15 residues. V lost 1 base and J 4 bases, leaving 13 bases between the germline ends. Germline values: CDR1 SGHTA, CDR2 FQGNSA. The CDR3 DNA reads as TGTGCCAGCAGCTTAGAGAACAGTATGGGAGAGACCCAGTACTTC. Encoded protein: CASSLENSMGETQYF.

For this clonotype: A much larger clone lies one base from this, so it may be a read error. The chain recombines TRBV5-1 with TRBJ1-2; D possibly corresponds to TRBD1 (5 bases). Germline V gene lookup returns CDR1 SGHRS and CDR2 YFSETQ. CDR3 length: 14 residues. The CDR3 region is CASSSGATSYAYTF. CDR3 DNA: TGCGCCAGCAGCTCCGGGGCTACATCCTATGCCTACACCTTC.

This clonotype was detected many times. The chain couples TRBV20-1 to TRBJ2-3; no definite D call. The length of the CDR3 is 16 residues. The V gene's germline CDR1 is DFQATT and CDR2 SNEGSKA (reference sequence). Trimming cost V 0 bases and J 2 bases, with 15 bases left between them. DNA for the CDR3: TGCAGTGCTAGAGATCGCCGGCACGCAGTCACAGATACGCAGTATTTT. Translated, it gives CSARDRRHAVTDTQYF.

The rearrangement uses TRBV6-1 and TRBJ1-3; D is unclear. This CDR3 contains 13 residues. Germline V gene data show CDR1 as MNHNS and CDR2 as SASEGT. The ends were cut back, 6 bases at V and 4 bases at J, with 10 bases in the middle. Here the CDR3 DNA reads TGTGCCAGCAGCACCGGCGGGGGAAACACCATATATTTT. The encoded protein is CASSTGGGNTIYF.

This clonotype showed up many times. The chain is built from TRBV9 and TRBJ1-1, with 8 positions matching TRBD1. Germline V gene data show CDR1 as SGDLS and CDR2 as YYNGEE. The CDR3 runs to 15 residues. V shed 3 bases and J 3 bases; nucleotides not matched to a gene: 7. CDR3 nucleotides: TGTGCCAGCAGCGCCGCCCAGGGGGCGCACACTGAAGCTTTCTTT. Translation: CASSAAQGAHTEAFF.

Concerning this clonotype itself: A read error is possible here, since a much larger clone lies one base away. The rearrangement joins TRBV20-1 to TRBJ2-5, with 7 bases matching TRBD1. Per the germline V gene, CDR1 is DFQATT and CDR2 is SNEGSKA (reference sequence). CDR3 length: 17 residues. The CDR3 here is CCARDRTPGQVQETQYF. In DNA, the CDR3 is TGCTGTGCTAGAGATAGGACACCCGGACAGGTCCAAGAGACCCAGTACTTC.

This clonotype appeared many times. This rearrangement joins TRBV7-2 to TRBJ2-3, with D perhaps matching TRBD2 (6 bases). Germline CDR1 reads SGHTA; CDR2 reads FQGNSA. This CDR3 has 15 amino acids. V was pared by 0 bases and J by 7 bases, with 14 bases between. CDR3: CASSLAAGRGNTQYF. The CDR3 nucleotides read TGTGCCAGCAGCTTAGCTGCGGGGCGAGGAAATACGCAGTATTTT.